These 16 T cell receptor beta chains were sequenced from one sample in a study of immune characterization of retroperitoneal liposarcoma. TCRdb recomputed calls from the PCR reads with MiXCR, one row per CDR3 protein. The sample yields roughly 1,600 distinct CDR3 sequences, 52% seen once. Source material: tumor tissue. These receptors all stem from a male donor with retroperitoneal liposarcoma.

This clonotype has just one count. The chain links TRBV6-1 to TRBJ2-3; D possibly uses TRBD1 or TRBD2 (5 bases each). Germline V gives CDR1 MNHNS, CDR2 SASEGT. This CDR3 contains 17 residues. V was shortened by 1 base and J by 1 base, with 15 bases between the two germline ends. The CDR3 loop reads CASSEGDVLMRTDTQYF. In DNA form, the CDR3 reads TGTGCCAGCAGTGAAGGGGACGTCTTAATGCGCACAGATACGCAGTATTTT.

This clonotype was observed a handful of times. The rearrangement uses TRBV6-1 and TRBJ2-1, with a tentative D call TRBD2 (6 bases). The DNA end is more similar to TRBJ2-7, so the J call may be wrong. Germline CDR1 is MNHNS and CDR2 is SASEGT. There are 15 residues in the CDR3. The DNA of the CDR3 is TGTGCCAGCAGTGAAGCGGGCGGGAACCCCTACGAGCAGTACTTC. It yields the protein CASSEAGGNPYEQYF.

The rearrangement joins TRBV6-1 to TRBJ2-1; tentative D call: TRBD2 (5 bases). The assigned J gene may be wrong: the sequence end matches TRBJ2-7 better. This CDR3 comprises 11 residues. In germline, CDR1 is MNHNS, CDR2 SASEGT. The CDR3, as DNA: TGTGCCAGCTCGAGGGTAAATGAGCAGTACTTC. Translating gives CASSRVNEQYF.

The V call is TRBV11-1, the J call TRBJ2-1, with TRBD2 matching over 13 bases. The end of the DNA fits TRBJ2-7 better, so the J call may be wrong. Germline CDR1 is SGHAT and CDR2 is FQDESV (reference sequence). This CDR3 region has 21 residues. Written as DNA, the CDR3 is TGTGCCAGCAGCTCACCAACCACACCACTAGCGGGAGGGCCGGTGATCTACGAGCAGTACTTC. This translates into CASSSPTTPLAGGPVIYEQYF.

This chain links TRBV6-1 with TRBJ2-5; TRBD2 aligns across 10 bases. Germline CDR1 and CDR2: MNHNS and SASEGT. The CDR3 sequence is 15 residues long. V shed 5 bases and J 7 bases; nucleotides not matched to a gene: 10. CDR3 DNA sequence: TGTGCCAGCAGTACTACTAGCGGGAATGCAGGGACCCAGTACTTC. It translates to CASSTTSGNAGTQYF.

The table lists this clonotype with a few counts. This chain links TRBV6-1 with TRBJ2-3; no clear D gene. The DNA end lines up better with TRBJ2-1; the J call may be wrong. There are 13 residues in the CDR3. In germline, CDR1 is MNHNS, CDR2 SASEGT. DNA of the CDR3: TGTGCCAGCAGTGAAGGTGGCAGGTACGAGCAGTTCTTC. Protein sequence: CASSEGGRYEQFF.

This chain joins TRBV6-1 and TRBJ2-7; perhaps TRBD1 as D (6 bases). With 10 bases removed from V and 0 bases from J, the gap between germline ends came to 13 bases. Germline V gives CDR1 MNHNS, CDR2 SASEGT. CDR3 length equals 13 residues. CDR3 sequence reads: CATSGQFSYEQYF. CDR3 nucleotides: TGTGCCACGAGTGGACAGTTCTCCTACGAGCAGTACTTC.

V and J are TRBV25-1 and TRBJ2-1; D remains ambiguous. The CDR3 contains 12 residues. Trimming took 6 bases from V and 10 from J, leaving 13 bases between them. Germline-derived CDR1 and CDR2 are MGHDK and SYGVNS. CDR3 bases: TGTGCCAGCAGCACACAAGCCGGCGAGCAGTTCTTC. It is translated as CASSTQAGEQFF.

This clonotype was seen a handful of times. This chain uses TRBV6-1 with TRBJ2-5, with no clear D. The CDR3 has 12 residues. Germline values: CDR1 MNHNS, CDR2 SASEGT. V lost 8 bases, J lost 2 bases, and 9 bases lay in between. Here the CDR3 reads CASSGVQETQYF. CDR3 sequence (DNA): TGTGCCAGCTCAGGAGTTCAAGAGACCCAGTACTTC.

Only a few counts were recorded for this clonotype. The J gene is TRBJ2-7, the V gene TRBV11-3; 9 bases are shared with TRBD1. The CDR3 sequence is 13 residues long. With 5 bases clipped from V and 6 bases from J, the junction kept 5 bases outside the gene matches. Looked up from germline, CDR1 is SGHNT and CDR2 is YENEEA. Here the CDR3 reads CASSQGQGGEQYF. CDR3 in DNA: TGTGCCAGCAGCCAGGGACAGGGAGGCGAGCAGTACTTC.

The chain couples TRBV7-3 to TRBJ2-5; TRBD2 matches at 9 bases. The CDR3 loop spans 14 amino acids. From germline, CDR1 is SGHTA and CDR2 FQGTGA. Trimming took 4 bases from V and 11 from J; bases not matched to a gene: 11. The CDR3 nucleotides read TGTGCCAGCAGCTCGGCTAGCGGGAACAATGAGCAGTACTTC. Amino acids: CASSSASGNNEQYF.

The chain couples TRBV6-1 to TRBJ2-1; 10 bases are shared with TRBD1. The tail of the sequence fits TRBJ2-7 better, so the J call may be wrong. This CDR3 has 16 amino acids. Germline V gene lookup returns CDR1 MNHNS and CDR2 SASEGT. The CDR3 is CASRRQGAISYNEQYF. CDR3 DNA sequence: TGTGCCAGCAGACGACAGGGGGCTATATCCTACAATGAGCAGTACTTC.

This clonotype was counted a few times. In nucleotides, the CDR3 is TGTGCCAGCAGTCTCGAGGGACTCGCAAACTACGAGCAGTACTTC. This encodes CASSLEGLANYEQYF. The rearrangement links TRBV12-3 or TRBV12-4 to TRBJ2-7; maybe TRBD2 (6 bases). V was pared by 5 bases and J by 3 bases, with 17 bases between. The CDR3 totals 15 residues.

The gene calls are TRBV7-2 and TRBJ2-1, with D tentatively TRBD1 (5 bases). The ends were cut back, 4 bases at V and 9 bases at J, with 7 bases in the middle. This CDR3 has 11 amino acids. The germline V gene has CDR1 SGHTA and CDR2 FQGNSA. CDR3 bases: TGTGCCAGCAGCTGGGGCGGTGAGCAGTTCTTC. It codes for CASSWGGEQFF.

V and J are TRBV6-6 and TRBJ2-5; the D gene is possibly TRBD1 (6 bases). The germline V gene encodes CDR1 MNHNY and CDR2 SVGAGI (reference sequence). The CDR3 runs to 15 residues. Trimming pared 5 bases from V and 3 bases from J, leaving 16 bases between. CDR3 DNA: TGTGCCAGCAGTCTGCCAACAGGGTTGGAAGAGACCCAGTACTTC. Encoded protein: CASSLPTGLEETQYF.

The chain uses TRBV6-1 and TRBJ2-1; D remains ambiguous. The DNA end is more similar to TRBJ2-7, so the J call may be wrong. Germline V gives CDR1 MNHNS, CDR2 SASEGT. The CDR3 covers 13 residues. The CDR3 reads CASRPHRTYEQYF. The CDR3 region has the DNA TGTGCCAGCAGACCCCATAGGACCTACGAGCAGTACTTC.